Shown below are 32 T cell receptor beta chains from a single sample sequenced in a study of post-analysis software for immune sequencing data. Findings and limits, study-wide: In patients, TRBV5-6, TRBV5-1 and TRBV20-1 belonged to four or five TRBV segments found more frequently than in controls.

For these receptors, no antigen is known. Each TCR beta cDNA library carried unique molecular identifiers. TCRdb re-called the PCR reads through MiXCR, storing one row per CDR3 protein. The table shows about 460,000 distinct CDR3 sequences, with approximately 46% occurring only once. Sequencing input: blood. These receptors were obtained from a girl under 18 with multiple sclerosis.

The CDR3 loop reads CASSPGTPDHNEQFF. Written as DNA, the CDR3 is TGTGCCAGCTCGCCGGGGACTCCCGACCACAATGAGCAGTTCTTC. This sequence joins TRBV18 and TRBJ2-1, with D perhaps matching TRBD2 (6 bases). The CDR3 runs to 15 residues. Germline lookup yields CDR1 KGHSH and CDR2 LQKENI. V lost 6 bases and J 5 bases, leaving 17 bases between the germline ends.

This clonotype was detected a few times. V is TRBV6-1 and J is TRBJ2-5; D uncertain. Trimming pared 3 bases from V and 1 base from J, leaving 15 bases between. Germline V lookup: CDR1 MNHNS, CDR2 SASEGT. The CDR3 has 16 residues. CDR3 nucleotide sequence: TGTGCCAGCAGTGATGAGGAGAGGAGACCCCAAGAGACCCAGTACTTC. This sequence encodes CASSDEERRPQETQYF.

This rearrangement joins TRBV20-1 to TRBJ2-3, with a tentative D call TRBD2 (6 bases). Germline CDR1 reads DFQATT; CDR2 reads SNEGSKA (reference sequence). CDR3 length: 11 amino acids. The DNA of the CDR3 is TGCAGCCACCCAGTCGGGGGTACGCAGTATTTT. This sequence encodes CSHPVGGTQYF.

The chain uses TRBV9 and TRBJ2-7, with D possibly matching TRBD2 (6 bases). The CDR3 has 14 residues. Germline V CDR1 and CDR2: SGDLS, YYNGEE. V lost 3 bases, J lost 3 bases, and 13 bases lay in between. DNA for the CDR3: TGTGCCAGCAGCGGAGGGTCTAGCGACTACGAGCAGTACTTC. Translating gives CASSGGSSDYEQYF.

This clonotype was seen only once. The rearrangement joins TRBV20-1 to TRBJ2-5, with D possibly being TRBD2 (6 bases). Germline CDR1 DFQATT, CDR2 SNEGSKA (reference sequence). V gave up 1 base and J gave up 5 bases, with 14 bases separating them. This CDR3 is built from 14 residues. The CDR3 sequence is CSARGLVRRETQYF. CDR3 bases: TGCAGTGCTAGAGGACTAGTGCGGCGCGAGACCCAGTACTTC.

The chain combines TRBV2 with TRBJ2-3, with D perhaps TRBD1 or TRBD2 (5 bases each). The CDR3 is 15 amino acids. The germline gives CDR1 SNHLY, CDR2 FYNNEI. V was cut by 1 base and J by 1 base, with 9 bases left in between. The CDR3 coding sequence is TGTGCCAGCAGTGAAGACCAGGGACGCACAGATACGCAGTATTTT. Its protein product is CASSEDQGRTDTQYF.

The sample holds a few counts of this clonotype. The chain links TRBV12-3 or TRBV12-4 to TRBJ2-1; D is tentatively TRBD1 or TRBD2 (5 bases each). V was trimmed by 3 bases and J by 9 bases, leaving 12 bases between them. The CDR3 is 13 residues long. The CDR3 DNA is TGTGCCAGCAGTTTGACCAGGGCGGGTGAGCAGTTCTTC. It translates to CASSLTRAGEQFF.

The J gene is TRBJ2-7, the V gene TRBV11-2; D is unresolved. CDR1 SGHAT and CDR2 FQNNGV come from the germline V gene. The V and J ends lost 4 bases and 5 bases respectively, with 3 bases between them. The CDR3 sequence is 10 residues long. The CDR3 DNA follows: TGTGCCAGCAGCTGCAACGAGCAGTACTTC. Translating gives CASSCNEQYF.

The chain joins TRBV5-1 to TRBJ2-7; 11 nucleotides line up with TRBD2. After removal of 6 bases from V and 2 bases from J, the junction contained 4 bases not matched to a gene. The CDR3 runs to 14 residues. CDR1 and CDR2 (germline): SGHRS, YFSETQ. The DNA of the CDR3 is TGCGCCAGCACTCCGACTAGCGGGACCTACGAGCAGTACTTC. This gives the protein CASTPTSGTYEQYF.

A few counts support this clonotype. The chain joins TRBV27 to TRBJ2-7; D may be TRBD1 or TRBD2 (5 bases each). The CDR3 totals 11 residues. V gave up 7 bases and J gave up 5 bases, with 9 bases separating them. Germline CDR1 is MNHEY and CDR2 is SMNVEV (reference sequence). The CDR3 sequence is CASMWGNEQYF. The CDR3, as DNA: TGTGCCAGCATGTGGGGGAACGAGCAGTACTTC.

This clonotype showed up many times. This chain links TRBV4-3 with TRBJ2-7; 9 nucleotides align to TRBD1. The CDR3 totals 16 residues. Trimming at V came to 3 bases and at J to 5 bases, leaving 11 bases not matched to a gene. Germline V gives CDR1 LGHNA, CDR2 YSLEER. CDR3 coding DNA: TGCGCCAGCAGCCATTTTCGTGGACAGGGGAACGACGAGCAGTACTTC. Amino acid sequence: CASSHFRGQGNDEQYF.

This clonotype has more than one count but fewer than ten. The J gene is TRBJ1-4, the V gene TRBV4-2; D gene uncertain. The V and J ends lost 0 bases and 7 bases respectively, with 3 bases between them. The CDR3 has 12 residues. The germline CDR1 and CDR2 sequences are LGHNA and YNFKEQ. CDR3 nucleotides: TGTGCCAGCAGCCAAGAGCTTGAAAAACTGTTTTTT. Translating gives CASSQELEKLFF.

This clonotype was seen only a few times. The rearrangement uses TRBV7-3 and TRBJ2-3; tentatively, D is TRBD2 (5 bases). This CDR3 has 13 residues. Trimming shortened V by 4 bases and J by 8 bases, and 13 bases separated the two germline ends. Looked up from germline, CDR1 is SGHTA and CDR2 is FQGTGA. The CDR3 DNA reads TGTGCCAGCAGCTCTTCGGGCGAGGGTACGCAGTATTTT. This translates into CASSSSGEGTQYF.

As regards this clonotype: One junction end does not reproduce the germline sequence, and a read error may be involved. The chain links TRBV7-7 to TRBJ2-7, with 7 bases identical to TRBD1. The J call may not be correct, given that the DNA end is closer to TRBJ2-5. CDR1 and CDR2 from the germline V gene are SSHAT and FNYEAQ (reference sequence). The length of the CDR3 is 14 residues. Written as DNA, the CDR3 is TGTGCTAGCAGCTTAGACAGGGTTACTGAGACCCAGTACTTC. Translation gives CASSLDRVTETQYF.

This clonotype was seen once. CDR3 residues: CASSSPGLMNTEAFF. DNA of the CDR3: TGTGCCAGCAGCTCCCCGGGACTGATGAACACTGAAGCTTTCTTT. This rearrangement joins TRBV7-2 to TRBJ1-1; tentative D call: TRBD1 (5 bases). CDR1 SGHTA and CDR2 FQGNSA come from the germline V gene. The CDR3 totals 15 residues. Trimming shortened V by 4 bases and J by 0 bases, and 12 bases separated the two germline ends.

This clonotype has only a few counts. The chain carries TRBV5-1 and TRBJ2-1, with TRBD1 as a possible D gene (5 bases). Trimming pared 2 bases from V and 2 bases from J, leaving 11 bases between. This CDR3 is built from 15 residues. The germline V gene encodes CDR1 SGHRS and CDR2 YFSETQ. CDR3: CASSFFRVTYNEQFF. The CDR3 DNA reads as TGCGCCAGCAGCTTCTTCAGGGTGACCTACAATGAGCAGTTCTTC.

V usage is TRBV6-6 and J usage is TRBJ2-4, with D maybe TRBD1 (5 bases). Trimming pared 5 bases from V and 9 bases from J, leaving 11 bases between. This CDR3 is built from 12 residues. Germline V gene sequence: CDR1 MNHNY, CDR2 SVGAGI (reference sequence). As DNA, the CDR3 is TGTGCCAGCAGTCTCCCGCAGGGCATTCAGTACTTC. It is translated as CASSLPQGIQYF.

V and J are TRBV10-3 and TRBJ2-1, with D possibly TRBD2 on 6 matching bases. Trimming took off 10 bases at V and 0 bases at J, with 13 bases between the two ends. The CDR3 length is 14 residues. Germline CDR1 is ENHRY and CDR2 is SYGVKD. CDR3 protein: CATRDSSSYNEQFF. In DNA, the CDR3 is TGTGCCACAAGGGACTCTAGCTCCTACAATGAGCAGTTCTTC.

The V gene is TRBV5-1, the J gene TRBJ2-6; possibly TRBD1 or TRBD2 for D (5 bases each). This CDR3 contains 17 residues. Trimming removed 4 bases at V and 0 bases at J, with 14 bases between. CDR1 is SGHRS, CDR2 YFSETQ, per germline. CDR3 sequence: CASSGRGGGSGANVLTF. DNA for the CDR3: TGCGCCAGCAGCGGTCGGGGCGGAGGCTCTGGGGCCAACGTCCTGACTTTC.

V and J are TRBV29-1 and TRBJ2-7; the D is unclear. The better agreement between TRBJ2-5 and the DNA end casts doubt on the J call. This CDR3 is built from 11 residues. CDR1 and CDR2 (germline): SQVTM, ANQGSEA. The CDR3 is CSSERGETQYF. The CDR3 nucleotides read TGCAGCTCCGAAAGAGGCGAGACCCAGTACTTC.

This clonotype was recorded a few times. The chain couples TRBV7-2 to TRBJ2-1; 7 bases agree with TRBD2. Losses at the gene ends were 1 base for V and 2 bases for J; bases not matched to a gene: 5. The CDR3 spans 16 residues. Germline V gene lookup returns CDR1 SGHTA and CDR2 FQGNSA. This CDR3 reads CASSLGDGTTYNEQFF. In DNA form, the CDR3 reads TGTGCCAGCAGCTTAGGTGACGGGACTACCTACAATGAGCAGTTCTTC. The full variable domain, in which reference TRBV7-2 and TRBJ2-1 provide the parts outside the CDR3, is GAGVSQSPSNKVTEKGKDVELRCDPISGHTALYWYRQSLGQGLEFLIYFQGNSAPDKSGLPSDRFSAERTGGSVSTLTIQRTQQEDSAVYLCASSLGDGTTYNEQFFGPGTRLTVL.

The rearrangement uses TRBV12-3 or TRBV12-4 and TRBJ1-5; no reliable D call. V was clipped by 3 bases and J by 4 bases, with 10 bases between them. This CDR3 region has 14 residues. The chain's CDR3 is CASSLGSLNQPQHF. For the CDR3, the DNA is TGTGCCAGCAGTTTGGGGAGCTTAAATCAGCCCCAGCATTTT.

This clonotype was picked up a small number of times. V usage is TRBV20-1 and J usage is TRBJ2-1; D gene ambiguous. The CDR3 covers 15 residues. Germline loops: CDR1 DFQATT, CDR2 SNEGSKA (reference sequence). Trimming removed 1 base from V and 8 bases from J, with 18 bases in between. For the CDR3, the DNA is TGCAGTGCTAGAGGCGTAGTAGACCCTGGGGATGAGCAGTTCTTC. Translated: CSARGVVDPGDEQFF.

This clonotype was seen a single time. The chain joins TRBV28 to TRBJ1-5; no reliable D call. Germline V lookup: CDR1 MDHEN, CDR2 SYDVKM. The ends were cut back, 3 bases at V and 4 bases at J, with 13 bases in the middle. This CDR3 region has 15 residues. The CDR3 spells CASSFQGRKNQPQHF. CDR3 bases: TGTGCCAGCAGTTTCCAAGGACGGAAAAATCAGCCCCAGCATTTT.

This clonotype has a handful of counts. The chain carries TRBV6-5 and TRBJ2-3; 8 bases map to TRBD2. Germline V gene sequence: CDR1 MNHEY, CDR2 SVGAGI. The CDR3 contains 15 residues. The J segment lost 1 base and the V segment lost 0 bases, leaving 0 bases of the junction unmatched. CDR3 region: CASSYSAGGTDTQYF. DNA for the CDR3: TGTGCCAGCAGTTACTCAGCGGGAGGCACAGATACGCAGTATTTT.

This clonotype was seen a few times. The chain uses TRBV20-1 and TRBJ2-7; D uncertain. The germline gives CDR1 DFQATT, CDR2 SNEGSKA (reference sequence). The CDR3 has 11 residues. Trimming removed 0 bases at V and 3 bases at J, with 3 bases between. The CDR3 here is CSARDVYEQYF. As DNA, the CDR3 is TGCAGTGCTAGAGACGTCTACGAGCAGTACTTC.

The rearrangement joins TRBV28 to TRBJ2-1; tentative D call: TRBD2 (6 bases). In germline, CDR1 is MDHEN, CDR2 SYDVKM. V lost 7 bases, J lost 13 bases, and 17 bases lay in between. CDR3 length equals 12 residues. The DNA of the CDR3 is TGTGCCAGCATAACAAGTGCGGGACTCCAGTTCTTC. This sequence encodes CASITSAGLQFF. Complete variable domain (other parts from reference TRBV28 and TRBJ2-1): DVKVTQSSRYLVKRTGEKVFLECVQDMDHENMFWYRQDPGLGLRLIYFSYDVKMKEKGDIPEGYSVSREKKERFSLILESASTNQTSMYLCASITSAGLQFFGPGTRLTVL.

This clonotype occurred a few times. This chain uses TRBV12-3 or TRBV12-4 with TRBJ1-4; D might be TRBD1 (6 bases). The CDR3 has 14 residues. V lost 5 bases, J lost 8 bases, and 15 bases lay in between. The CDR3 DNA reads as TGTGCCAGCAGTAGGACAGAGGAGAGAGAAAAACTGTTTTTT. Amino acids: CASSRTEEREKLFF.

Worth noting for this clonotype: Since a much larger clone is just one base distant, this may be a read error. The chain has TRBV28 and TRBJ1-2, with D uncertain. Trimming removed 2 bases at V and 3 bases at J, with 10 bases between. Germline CDR1 and CDR2: MDHEN and SYDVKM. This CDR3 has 14 amino acids. The CDR3 reads CASSLTEGDYGYTF. CDR3 nucleotide sequence: TGTGCCAGCAGTTTAACCGAGGGCGACTATGGCTACACCTTC.

The gene calls are TRBV20-1 and TRBJ2-1, with D perhaps matching TRBD1 or TRBD2 (6 bases each). V shed 0 bases and J shed 9 bases, with 12 bases lying between them. This CDR3 has 13 residues. CDR1 DFQATT and CDR2 SNEGSKA come from the germline V gene (reference sequence). CDR3 nucleotide sequence: TGCAGTGCTAGAGATCCGAGGGGGGTTGAGCAGTTCTTC. It codes for CSARDPRGVEQFF.

CDR3 amino acids: CASIEDYNEQFF. For the CDR3, the DNA is TGTGCCAGCATCGAGGATTACAATGAGCAGTTCTTC. The chain joins TRBV7-9 to TRBJ2-1; D not certain. The germline CDR1 and CDR2 sequences are SEHNR and FQNEAQ (reference sequence). The V end lost 7 bases, the J end lost 4 bases, and 8 bases lay between the germline ends. CDR3 length: 12 amino acids.

The rearrangement links TRBV10-3 to TRBJ2-3, with TRBD1 matching over 9 bases. V lost 6 bases and J lost 3; bases outside the gene matches: 4. CDR1 is ENHRY and CDR2 is SYGVKD in the germline V gene. The CDR3 contains 14 residues. The CDR3 protein is CAIRGQGTTDTQYF. The CDR3 bases are TGTGCCATCAGGGGACAGGGCACTACAGATACGCAGTATTTT.